This T cell receptor (beta chain) was captured by sequencing in a study of blood T cell repertoires in COVID-19. Turning to the study itself: The samples span acute and convalescent COVID-19 from the United States, Italy and Spain. Nucleic acid was either cDNA or gDNA, and it came from T cells, B-cell-depleted T cells, or PBMCs.

As originally analysed: For nucleated cells, counts were estimated from reference gene primer amplification. Generated by immunoSEQ multiplex PCR, the TCRdb table keeps only in-frame clones and is missing some. That table supplies the V and J calls and clone size; D and trimming were determined from the DNA. The table lists roughly 65,000 clones, around 80% of them singletons, with 15% to 19% in the top ten. With V trimmed by 5 bases and J by 5 bases, 6 bases remained unmatched. The CDR3 has 16 amino acids. Germline V lookup: CDR1 LNHDA, CDR2 SQIVND (reference sequence). This TCR was recovered from a man aged 80 or over with acute or convalescent COVID-19. The rearrangement uses TRBV19 and TRBJ2-1, with 13 bases that match TRBD2. The sample consisted of peripheral blood. CDR3 amino acids: CASSPRLAGGNNEQFF. DNA for the CDR3: TGTGCCAGTAGTCCCCGACTAGCGGGAGGCAACAATGAGCAGTTCTTC.